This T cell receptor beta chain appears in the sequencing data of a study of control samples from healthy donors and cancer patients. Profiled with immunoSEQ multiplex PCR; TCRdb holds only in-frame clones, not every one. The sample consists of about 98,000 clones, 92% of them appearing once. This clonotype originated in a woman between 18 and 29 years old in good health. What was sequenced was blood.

This chain's CDR3 is CASRSAGMATNEKLFF. The CDR3 nucleotides are TGTGCCAGTAGGAGCGCGGGGATGGCAACTAATGAAAAACTGTTTTTT. V gene TRBV19 combines with J gene TRBJ1-4; D call uncertain. This CDR3 has 16 residues. V lost 6 bases and J lost 0, with 14 bases in between. The germline V gene has CDR1 LNHDA and CDR2 SQIVND (reference sequence).